Following are 22 T cell receptor beta chains from one sample sequenced in a study of cytomegalovirus exposure and HLA in healthy donors. PCR was performed using 60 Vbeta and 13 Jbeta primers. TCRdb's table, derived via immunoSEQ multiplex PCR, lists solely in-frame clones and lacks some. Here the sample spans about 86,000 clones, just over 70% being singletons. Sample: PBMCs. The source is a man aged 55 to 70 in good health and CMV-seronegative.

This chain joins TRBV9 and TRBJ2-1; D unresolved. CDR3 length: 15 residues. Germline lookup yields CDR1 SGDLS and CDR2 YYNGEE. The V end was cut by 3 bases, the J end by 0 bases, with 10 bases between. The CDR3 DNA is TGTGCCAGCAGCGGTACAGAGAGCTCCTACAATGAGCAGTTCTTC. Its protein product is CASSGTESSYNEQFF.

In this sample, this clone turned up a few times. V and J are TRBV13 and TRBJ2-3; TRBD2 matches at 8 bases. The V and J ends lost 4 bases and 6 bases, in that order; junction bases with no gene match: 6. Looked up from germline, CDR1 is PRHDT and CDR2 is FYEKMQ (reference sequence). This CDR3 has 14 residues. CDR3 region: CASSSTGGPDTQYF. The CDR3 nucleotides are TGTGCCAGCAGCTCGACGGGGGGGCCGGATACGCAGTATTTT.

V is TRBV6-5 and J is TRBJ2-3; no definite D call. Trimming took off 6 bases at V and 3 bases at J, with 4 bases between the two ends. CDR3 size: 11 residues. Germline V gives CDR1 MNHEY, CDR2 SVGAGI. Here the CDR3 reads CASSTTDTQYF. Here the CDR3 DNA reads TGTGCCAGCAGCACTACAGATACGCAGTATTTT.

The chain links TRBV7-2 to TRBJ2-5; TRBD2 agrees at 7 bases. The V segment lost 5 bases and the J segment 5 bases; nucleotides outside the gene matches: 5. The CDR3 length is 13 residues. The germline CDR1 and CDR2 sequences are SGHTA and FQGNSA. CDR3 in amino acids: CASSVIGGETQYF. The CDR3 nucleotides read TGTGCCAGCAGCGTTATCGGGGGGGAGACCCAGTACTTC.

The chain uses TRBV9 and TRBJ2-7, with D perhaps matching TRBD2 (6 bases). From germline, CDR1 is SGDLS and CDR2 YYNGEE. CDR3 length: 16 residues. Trimming stripped 0 bases from V and 0 bases from J, with 13 bases between. As DNA, the CDR3 is TGTGCCAGCAGCGTAGAGGTGGGGGGTAGCTCCTACGAGCAGTACTTC. Residues: CASSVEVGGSSYEQYF. Combining the CDR3 with reference TRBV9 and TRBJ2-7 gives the whole variable domain DSGVTQTPKHLITATGQRVTLRCSPRSGDLSVYWYQQSLDQGLQFLIQYYNGEERAKGNILERFSAQQFPDLHSELNLSSLELGDSALYFCASSVEVGGSSYEQYFGPGTRLTVT.

The rearrangement links TRBV4-1 to TRBJ2-6, with D uncertain. CDR1 MGHRA and CDR2 YSYEKL come from the germline V gene. Trimming left V 3 bases short and J 2 bases short, with 20 bases between. CDR3 length: 19 residues. In nucleotides, the CDR3 is TGCGCCAGCAGCCACCTCAGGAACCCCGACCCGACTGGGGCCAACGTCCTGACTTTC. It translates to CASSHLRNPDPTGANVLTF.

This sequence joins TRBV4-1 and TRBJ2-5; possibly TRBD1 for D (5 bases). The CDR3 consists of 14 residues. V was shortened by 5 bases and J by 3 bases, with 13 bases between the two germline ends. Germline CDR1 is MGHRA and CDR2 is YSYEKL. CDR3 nucleotide sequence: TGCGCCAGCAGCGACAGCCTTAGAGAAGAGACCCAGTACTTC. It encodes CASSDSLREETQYF.

The chain couples TRBV5-8 to TRBJ2-7; D is uncertain. CDR3 size: 12 residues. The V end lost 3 bases, the J end lost 2 bases, and 6 bases lay between the germline ends. The V gene's germline CDR1 is SGHTS and CDR2 YDEGEE. DNA for the CDR3: TGTGCCAGCAGCTCCCCAGCCTACGAGCAGTACTTC. Its translation is CASSSPAYEQYF.

This sequence joins TRBV15 and TRBJ2-1, with D maybe TRBD1 (5 bases). Germline V gives CDR1 LNHNV, CDR2 YYDKDF (reference sequence). V was trimmed by 6 bases and J by 12 bases, leaving 18 bases between them. The CDR3 totals 13 residues. The CDR3 DNA follows: TGTGCCACCAGGATGGACACCACCGCGAGGCAGTTCTTC. Protein: CATRMDTTARQFF. The full variable domain, rest sourced from reference TRBV15 and TRBJ2-1, is DAMVIQNPRYQVTQFGKPVTLSCSQTLNHNVMYWYQQKSSQAPKLLFHYYDKDFNNEADTPDNFQSRRPNTSFCFLDIRSPGLGDTAMYLCATRMDTTARQFFGPGTRLTVL.

V usage is TRBV11-2 and J usage is TRBJ2-1; no definite D call. CDR3 length equals 16 residues. V was cut by 2 bases and J by 0 bases, with 11 bases left in between. Germline CDR1 reads SGHAT; CDR2 reads FQNNGV. CDR3 DNA sequence: TGTGCCAGCAGCTTATTGGGCCGAAGCTCCTACAATGAGCAGTTCTTC. Translation gives CASSLLGRSSYNEQFF.

DNA of the CDR3: TGCGCCAGCAGCCAAGATCAGGGAATTAACACCGGGGAGCTGTTTTTT. It yields the protein CASSQDQGINTGELFF. This rearrangement joins TRBV4-3 to TRBJ2-2; possible D gene TRBD1, 5 bases. This CDR3 spans 16 amino acids. Trimming shortened V by 0 bases and J by 2 bases, and 10 bases separated the two germline ends. CDR1 is LGHNA and CDR2 is YSLEER in the germline V gene.

The V call is TRBV19, the J call TRBJ1-5; TRBD1 matches 10 bases. The V segment lost 6 bases and the J segment 3 bases; nucleotides outside the gene matches: 8. CDR1 is LNHDA and CDR2 is SQIVND in the germline V gene (reference sequence). CDR3 length equals 16 residues. In DNA form, the CDR3 reads TGTGCCAGTAGCCTGGGACAGGGGATAAACAATCAGCCCCAGCATTTT. It translates to CASSLGQGINNQPQHF. Together with reference TRBV19 and TRBJ1-5, the CDR3 gives the full variable domain: DGGITQSPKYLFRKEGQNVTLSCEQNLNHDAMYWYRQDPGQGLRLIYYSQIVNDFQKGDIAEGYSVSREKKESFPLTVTSAQKNPTAFYLCASSLGQGINNQPQHFGDGTRLSIL.

This clone was seen a few times. The chain recombines TRBV7-9 with TRBJ2-5, with TRBD2 matching over 11 bases. The V segment lost 5 bases and the J segment 1 base; nucleotides outside the gene matches: 3. The CDR3 loop spans 15 amino acids. Germline CDR1 SEHNR, CDR2 FQNEAQ (reference sequence). CDR3 sequence: CASSPGTSGQETQYF. The CDR3 nucleotides read TGTGCCAGCAGCCCCGGGACTAGCGGCCAAGAGACCCAGTACTTC.

The chain is built from TRBV19 and TRBJ1-6, with D perhaps TRBD1 (6 bases). CDR1 LNHDA and CDR2 SQIVND come from the germline V gene (reference sequence). V was pared by 5 bases and J by 10 bases, with 18 bases between. The CDR3 runs 15 residues. The CDR3 bases are TGTGCCAGTAGTCCCGGAGTCAGGGGAAACTCACCCCTCCACTTT. Translating gives CASSPGVRGNSPLHF.

V and J are TRBV11-3 and TRBJ1-1; D might be TRBD1 (5 bases). Germline CDR1 SGHNT, CDR2 YENEEA. V was trimmed by 5 bases and J by 1 base, leaving 11 bases between them. The CDR3 is 14 amino acids. CDR3 in DNA: TGTGCCAGCAGCCTAGGGGCGACGAACACTGAAGCTTTCTTT. Protein: CASSLGATNTEAFF.

CDR3: CASSLEGRGADTQYF. The CDR3 bases are TGTGCCAGCAGCTTAGAGGGGCGCGGGGCAGATACGCAGTATTTT. The V gene is TRBV7-2, the J gene TRBJ2-3; maybe TRBD2 (6 bases). CDR3 size: 15 residues. V lost 1 base, J lost 4 bases, and 12 bases lay in between. CDR1 is SGHTA and CDR2 is FQGNSA in the germline V gene.

The chain uses TRBV28 and TRBJ2-5; 8 bases are a match to TRBD2. The ends lost 4 bases at V and 3 bases at J; junction bases unmatched: 1. This CDR3 is built from 13 residues. Germline CDR1 is MDHEN and CDR2 is SYDVKM. CDR3 nucleotide sequence: TGTGCCAGCAGTTCGGGAGGGGAAGAGACCCAGTACTTC. It codes for CASSSGGEETQYF.

This chain links TRBV25-1 with TRBJ2-3; D not resolved. The germline V gene encodes CDR1 MGHDK and CDR2 SYGVNS. V lost 6 bases and J 4 bases, leaving 17 bases between the germline ends. This CDR3 is 15 amino acids long. The CDR3 DNA reads as TGTGCCAGCAGCGGCGAGGAGATTGGTCCAGATACGCAGTATTTT. The encoded protein is CASSGEEIGPDTQYF.

This sequence joins TRBV5-1 and TRBJ2-5; 11 positions match TRBD2. The CDR3 runs 16 residues. Germline CDR1 is SGHRS and CDR2 is YFSETQ. J gave up 4 bases and V 0 bases, and 5 bases lay outside the gene matches. DNA for the CDR3: TGCGCCAGCAGCTTGGCTGTGACTAGCGGGATAGAGACCCAGTACTTC. It codes for CASSLAVTSGIETQYF.

The J gene is TRBJ2-1, the V gene TRBV5-1; 8 bases match TRBD2. There are 15 residues in the CDR3. The germline V gene encodes CDR1 SGHRS and CDR2 YFSETQ. V lost 0 bases, J lost 14 bases, and 13 bases stayed unmatched. The CDR3 DNA reads as TGCGCCAGCAGCTTGGCGGGAGGGCTTTCTGGTTCGAAGTTCTTC. Amino acid sequence: CASSLAGGLSGSKFF.

The DNA of the CDR3 is TGTGCCAGCAGTCGGCCGCCCGGGGATACGCAGTATTTT. This codes for CASSRPPGDTQYF. The rearrangement joins TRBV6-5 to TRBJ2-3; no clear D. V gave up 5 bases and J gave up 6 bases, with 12 bases separating them. The CDR3 length is 13 residues. Per germline, CDR1 MNHEY and CDR2 SVGAGI.

This clone was seen only a few times. The genes are TRBV9 and TRBJ2-1; TRBD1 might be the D (6 bases). Trimming removed 3 bases from V and 0 bases from J, with 19 bases in between. This CDR3 region has 18 residues. Germline V gene data show CDR1 as SGDLS and CDR2 as YYNGEE. CDR3 region: CASSAPLRDTISYNEQFF. The CDR3 coding sequence is TGTGCCAGCAGCGCCCCCCTCCGGGACACCATCTCCTACAATGAGCAGTTCTTC.